This T cell receptor (beta chain) was retrieved from a study of cytomegalovirus exposure and HLA in healthy donors. Findings and caveats of the study: In a later analysis, a genetic analysis reported fewer productive-TCR N-insertions in an Asian-associated ancestry cluster than the cohort average. Productive rates of about 87% or about 30% were seen for most TCR beta V segments in an earlier analysis. Later analysis suggested links between common viral pathogens and several top significant clusters.

J gave up 4 bases and V 1 base, and 9 bases lay outside the gene matches. The CDR3 is made up of 16 amino acids. Germline V gene lookup returns CDR1 SGHTA and CDR2 FQGNSA. Turning to this clone: The antigen is unknown.

It was with 60 Vbeta and 13 Jbeta primers that the PCR ran. TCRdb keeps only in-frame clones here, not all; method: immunoSEQ multiplex PCR. Here the sample spans around 120,000 clones, 83% being singletons. This chain links TRBV7-2 with TRBJ1-1; the match to TRBD1 covers 7 bases. The source of this sequence is a girl aged 2 to 10 in good health and CMV-seronegative. The sample was PBMCs. CDR3 residues: CASSLETGARGTEAFF. Written as DNA, the CDR3 is TGTGCCAGCAGCTTAGAAACAGGGGCTAGGGGCACTGAAGCTTTCTTT.